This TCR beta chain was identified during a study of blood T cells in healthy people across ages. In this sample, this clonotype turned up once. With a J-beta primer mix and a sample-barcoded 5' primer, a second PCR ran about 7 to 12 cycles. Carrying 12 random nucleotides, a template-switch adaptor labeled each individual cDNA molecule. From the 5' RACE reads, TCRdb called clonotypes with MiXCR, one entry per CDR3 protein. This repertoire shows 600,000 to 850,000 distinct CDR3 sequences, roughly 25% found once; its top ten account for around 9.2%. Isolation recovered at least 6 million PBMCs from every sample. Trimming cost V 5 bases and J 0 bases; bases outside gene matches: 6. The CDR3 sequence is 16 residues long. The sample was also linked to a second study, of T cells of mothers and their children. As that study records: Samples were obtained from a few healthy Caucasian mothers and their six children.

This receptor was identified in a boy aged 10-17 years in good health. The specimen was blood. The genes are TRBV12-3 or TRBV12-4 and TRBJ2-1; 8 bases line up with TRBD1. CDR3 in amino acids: CASSGQGGSSYNEQFF. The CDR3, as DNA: TGTGCCAGCAGTGGACAGGGTGGGAGCTCCTACAATGAGCAGTTCTTC.